This T cell receptor beta chain was retrieved from a study of blood T cells in healthy people across ages (dated by TCRdb to between 2014 and 2017). Regarding the research as a whole: In model experiments, roughly one uniquely barcoded TCR beta cDNA molecule per two T cells was captured by template switching. Two additional independent replicas of 1 million unique cDNA reads from the same blood draw were analyzed for two donors (one aged 18 to 30 and one aged 80 or older). To avoid experimental bias, donors of different ages were spread randomly across the sequencing lanes. Using deep sequencing normalized with unique cDNA molecular identifiers, the study measured how TCR beta repertoire diversity changes with age. The donors were split into four age groups: young (average approximately 16 years), middle-aged (nearly 40), aged (approximately 60) and long-lived (roughly 86).

Receptor libraries were prepared by 5' RACE. Instrument on record: Illumina HiSeq 2500. The second PCR ran for roughly 7 to 12 cycles and used a J-beta primer mix along with a sample-barcoded 5' primer. A template-switch 5' adaptor carrying 12 random nucleotides introduced a unique molecular identifier onto each TCR beta cDNA molecule. Each sample yielded at least 3 million CDR3-containing paired-end reads. All of the RNA was converted into first-strand cDNA using the Mint cDNA synthesis kit, with a TRBC-specific oligonucleotide serving as the primer. Following uracil-DNA glycosylase treatment, all cDNA underwent a first 18-cycle PCR with the universal primers M1SS and BC2_uni_R. The authors' analysis ran thus. For normalization, 1 million high-quality reads, each with a distinct molecular identifier, were randomly selected from each sample. Reads with shared molecular identifiers were discarded instead of being binned into consensus sequences. CDR3 identification, clonotype clustering and error correction used MiTCR with a Q25 quality threshold and the strictest error-elimination algorithm. A nonparametric unseen species model with Euler transformation was used to estimate a lower bound on total TCR beta diversity. TCRdb reran the public reads through fastp at Q25 and MiXCR, keeping productive beta chains. Identical CDR3 proteins give one entry, which carries the most common genes and DNA. The V and J calls reflect TCRdb's pipeline rather than the authors' work. For this sample there are roughly 1.5 million distinct CDR3 sequences; 35% to 45% appear just once. More than 4% of the sample goes to the ten largest clones.

What the work shows at the level of the full study, not this receptor alone: Donor CMV infection status was unknown, potentially confounding age-related changes in expanded clonotypes. As age increased, observed TCR beta diversity per million T cells dropped in a roughly linear way, and a significant reduction was already evident by age 40. Compared with the aged group, the long-lived group had more naive CD4+ T cells, fewer expanded clones and increased TCR diversity, suggesting age selection. Total diversity estimates from one million sequenced T cells were considered lower bounds and underestimates. Because profiling used bulk unsorted PBMCs, naive and antigen-experienced compartments could not be compared conclusively. There was a strong correlation between observed TCR beta diversity and the percentage of naive T cells measured by flow cytometry.

The roughly 37 donors, aged about 6 to 90 years, were systemically healthy Caucasian individuals from Russia. Each donor gave around 9 milliliters of peripheral blood, collected into EDTA-treated Vacutainer tubes. Ficoll-Paque density-gradient centrifugation was used to isolate PBMCs, with at least 6 million obtained per sample. Total RNA, at least 5 micrograms per sample, was extracted from PBMCs with Trizol reagent. The percentages of naive CD45RAhigh/CD27high T cells were determined by flow cytometry on a PBMC aliquot from every donor. Taken from cysteine to phenylalanine, the CDR3 has 13 residues. Here the CDR3 DNA is all that survives: 39 bases in frame from base 1. The germline V gene yields SGHRS for CDR1 and YFSETQ for CDR2. The junction shows trimming of 10 bases on V and 5 bases on J, plus 16 bases between the germline ends. Concerning this clonotype: What this receptor recognizes is not known. Base-call qualities are not available, and no considerably larger clone is one nucleotide away.

The specimen was blood. This TCR came from a woman younger than 35 in good health. The chain was built from TRBV5-1 and TRBJ2-1, and possibly TRBD2, on 6 matching bases. The CDR3 is CARTPTSHNEQFF. In nucleotide form, the sequence is TGCGCCCGCACCCCAACTAGCCACAATGAGCAGTTCTTC.